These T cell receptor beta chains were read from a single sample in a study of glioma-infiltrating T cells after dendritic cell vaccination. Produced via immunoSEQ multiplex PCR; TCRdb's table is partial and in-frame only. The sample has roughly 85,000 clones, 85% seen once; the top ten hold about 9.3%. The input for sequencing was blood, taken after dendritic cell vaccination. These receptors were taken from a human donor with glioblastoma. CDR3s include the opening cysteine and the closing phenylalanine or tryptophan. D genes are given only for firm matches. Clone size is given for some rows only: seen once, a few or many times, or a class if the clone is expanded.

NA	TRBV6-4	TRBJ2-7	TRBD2	CASSNIAGDEQYF	TGTGCCAGCAGTAACATAGCGGGAGACGAGCAGTACTTC
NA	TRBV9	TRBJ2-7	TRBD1	CASSPRDRGAEQYF	TGTGCCAGCAGCCCTAGGGACAGGGGGGCTGAGCAGTACTTC
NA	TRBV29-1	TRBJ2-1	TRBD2	CSVDPKTSGDSYNEQFF	TGCAGCGTTGATCCCAAGACTAGCGGGGACTCCTACAATGAGCAGTTCTTC
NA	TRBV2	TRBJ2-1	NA	CASRSNPTGVSNEQFF	TGTGCCAGCAGATCGAATCCGACAGGCGTCTCCAATGAGCAGTTCTTC
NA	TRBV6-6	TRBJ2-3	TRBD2	CASSRTSGRGDTQYF	TGTGCCAGCAGCCGGACTAGCGGGAGAGGAGATACGCAGTATTTT
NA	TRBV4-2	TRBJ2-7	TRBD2	CASSQDYLAGTPAQEQYF	TGTGCCAGCAGCCAAGATTATCTAGCGGGGACCCCTGCGCAGGAGCAGTACTTC
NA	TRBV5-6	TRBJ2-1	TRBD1	CASSSGTVYNEQFF	TGTGCCAGCAGCTCGGGGACAGTCTACAATGAGCAGTTCTTC
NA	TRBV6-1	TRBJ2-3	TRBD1	CASSEQDRVDTDTQYF	TGTGCCAGCAGTGAACAGGACAGGGTGGACACAGATACGCAGTATTTT
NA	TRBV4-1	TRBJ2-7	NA	CASSQETGVASYEQYF	TGCGCCAGCAGCCAAGAAACCGGGGTAGCCTCCTACGAGCAGTACTTC
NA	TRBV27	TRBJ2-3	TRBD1	CASSLGTGTQYF	TGTGCCAGCAGTCTCGGGACAGGTACGCAGTATTTT
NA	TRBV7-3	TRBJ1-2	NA	CASSLLPGMNNYGYTF	TGTGCCAGCAGCTTATTGCCAGGAATGAATAACTATGGCTACACCTTC
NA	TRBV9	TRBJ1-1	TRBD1	CASSPMTGVYPEAFF	TGTGCCAGCAGCCCGATGACAGGGGTTTACCCTGAAGCTTTCTTT
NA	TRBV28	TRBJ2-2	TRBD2	CATIPVGLAGGPGELFF	TGTGCCACCATACCGGTGGGACTAGCGGGAGGGCCCGGGGAGCTGTTTTTT
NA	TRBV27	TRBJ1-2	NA	CASSPRWGGNYGYTF	TGTGCCAGCAGTCCCAGATGGGGGGGGAACTATGGCTACACCTTC
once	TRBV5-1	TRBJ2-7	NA	CASSLSQRYEQYF	TGCGCCAGCAGCTTGAGCCAGCGCTACGAGCAGTACTTC
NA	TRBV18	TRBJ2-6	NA	CASSPPLASGANVLTF	TGTGCCAGCTCACCGCCTTTGGCCTCTGGGGCCAACGTCCTGACTTTC
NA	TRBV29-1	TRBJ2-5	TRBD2	CSVERSAGERETQYF	TGCAGCGTTGAACGATCTGCGGGGGAAAGAGAGACCCAGTACTTC
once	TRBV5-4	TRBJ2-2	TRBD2	CASSSPGLATANTGELFF	TGTGCCAGCAGCTCTCCGGGACTAGCGACAGCGAACACCGGGGAGCTGTTTTTT
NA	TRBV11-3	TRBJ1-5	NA	CASSLDFYSNQPQHF	TGTGCCAGCAGCTTAGATTTCTATAGCAATCAGCCCCAGCATTTT
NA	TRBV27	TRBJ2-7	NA	CASSDGGPYEQYF	TGTGCCAGCAGTGACGGGGGTCCCTACGAGCAGTACTTC
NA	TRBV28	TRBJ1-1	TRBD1	CASGTELWNTEAFF	TGTGCCAGCGGGACAGAGCTCTGGAACACTGAAGCTTTCTTT
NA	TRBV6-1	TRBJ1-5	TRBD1	CASYMDREGEPQHF	TGTGCCAGCTACATGGACAGGGAAGGAGAGCCCCAGCATTTT
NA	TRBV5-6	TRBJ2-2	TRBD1	CASSSDRGRAGELFF	TGTGCCAGCAGCTCCGACAGGGGAAGAGCCGGGGAGCTGTTTTTT
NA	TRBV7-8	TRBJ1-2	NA	CASSPLTGDGYGYTF	TGTGCCAGCAGCCCGCTAACGGGGGACGGCTATGGCTACACCTTC
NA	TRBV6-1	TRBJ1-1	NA	CASSPTVLPPGAFF	TGTGCCAGCAGTCCGACCGTACTCCCTCCGGGGGCTTTCTTT
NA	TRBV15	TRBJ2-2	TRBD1	CATSAGTEFSGELFF	TGTGCCACCAGTGCCGGGACAGAGTTCTCCGGGGAGCTGTTTTTT
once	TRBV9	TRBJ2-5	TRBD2	CASSPTSGSTLGETQYF	TGTGCCAGCAGCCCAACGAGCGGGAGTACGTTAGGAGAGACCCAGTACTTC
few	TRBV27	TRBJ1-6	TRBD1	CASTLTGTGGGSPLHF	TGTGCCAGCACCCTTACTGGGACAGGGGGAGGTTCACCCCTCCACTTT
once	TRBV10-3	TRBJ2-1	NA	CAISEGLASSYNEQFF	TGTGCCATCAGTGAGGGGTTAGCTAGCTCCTACAATGAGCAGTTCTTC
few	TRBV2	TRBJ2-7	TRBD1	CASWTGGLHEQYF	TGTGCCAGTTGGACAGGGGGCTTACACGAGCAGTACTTC
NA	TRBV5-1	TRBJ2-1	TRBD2	CASGLAGGHNEQFF	TGCGCCAGCGGGTTAGCGGGGGGTCACAATGAGCAGTTCTTC
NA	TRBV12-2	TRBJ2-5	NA	CASRLVGTSDGGKTQYF	TGTGCAAGTCGCTTAGTCGGGACTAGCGATGGGGGGAAGACCCAGTACTTC
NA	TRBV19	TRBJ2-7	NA	CASSIDPKPSRQYF	TGTGCCAGTAGTATAGATCCCAAGCCCTCTCGTCAGTACTTC
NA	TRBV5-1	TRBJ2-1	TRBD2	CASSLGSSGGVWEQFF	TGCGCCAGCAGCTTGGGATCTAGCGGGGGGGTATGGGAGCAGTTCTTC
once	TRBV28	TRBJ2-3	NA	CASSLQGFSTDTQYF	TGTGCCAGCAGTTTACAGGGCTTTAGCACAGATACGCAGTATTTT
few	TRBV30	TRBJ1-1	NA	CAYLTARNTEAFF	TGTGCCTATTTGACAGCGAGAAACACTGAAGCTTTCTTT
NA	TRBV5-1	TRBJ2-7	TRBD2	CASGTSGGAHEQYF	TGCGCCAGCGGTACTAGCGGGGGGGCTCACGAGCAGTACTTC
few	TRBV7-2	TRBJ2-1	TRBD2	CASRGLAVLTSEQFF	TGTGCCAGCAGAGGACTAGCGGTCTTAACCTCTGAGCAGTTCTTC
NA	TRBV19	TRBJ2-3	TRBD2	CASSRLIAGTDTQYF	TGTGCCAGTAGTCGGCTCATAGCGGGAACCGATACGCAGTATTTT
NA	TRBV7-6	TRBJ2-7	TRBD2	CASRASGSAEQYF	TGTGCCAGCAGGGCTAGCGGGAGTGCCGAGCAGTACTTC
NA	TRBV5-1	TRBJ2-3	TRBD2	CASSPSGAFSTDTQYF	TGCGCCAGCAGTCCCAGCGGGGCCTTTAGCACAGATACGCAGTATTTT
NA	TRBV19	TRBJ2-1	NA	CASSQGGSYNEQFF	TGTGCCAGTTCCCAGGGGGGCTCCTACAATGAGCAGTTCTTC
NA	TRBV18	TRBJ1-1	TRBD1	CASSPTGLNTEAFF	TGTGCCAGCTCACCGACAGGGTTGAACACTGAAGCTTTCTTT
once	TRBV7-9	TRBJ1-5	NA	CASSLKGAGQPQHF	TGTGCCAGCAGCTTGAAGGGCGCGGGGCAGCCCCAGCATTTT
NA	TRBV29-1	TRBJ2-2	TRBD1	CSVGTGTGELFF	TGCAGCGTGGGGACAGGCACCGGGGAGCTGTTTTTT
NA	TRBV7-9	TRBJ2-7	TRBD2	CASSLVAGVGSYEQYF	TGTGCCAGCAGCTTAGTGGCGGGGGTCGGCTCCTACGAGCAGTACTTC
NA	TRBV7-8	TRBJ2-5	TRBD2	CASSLARGRETQYF	TGTGCCAGCAGCTTAGCGCGGGGGAGAGAGACCCAGTACTTC
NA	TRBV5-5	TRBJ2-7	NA	CASSRAVGSTNYEQYF	TGTGCCAGCAGCCGGGCGGTTGGGAGCACGAACTACGAGCAGTACTTC
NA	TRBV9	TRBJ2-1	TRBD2	CASSVGTSGLSYNEQFF	TGTGCCAGCAGCGTAGGGACTAGCGGGCTTTCCTACAATGAGCAGTTCTTC
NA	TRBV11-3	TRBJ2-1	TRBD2	CASSLGRFGGGNNEQFF	TGTGCCAGCAGCTTAGGACGGTTTGGGGGGGGTAACAATGAGCAGTTCTTC
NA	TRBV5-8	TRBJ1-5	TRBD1	CASSRETGAYQPQHF	TGTGCCAGCAGCCGAGAGACAGGGGCATATCAGCCCCAGCATTTT